This T cell receptor (beta chain) was profiled in a study of blood T cell repertoires in COVID-19. Study background: The United States, Italy and Spain were the sources of the acute and convalescent COVID-19 samples. In each case, the material was cDNA or gDNA derived from T cells, B-cell-depleted T cells, or PBMCs.

V shed 2 bases and J 2 bases; nucleotides not matched to a gene: 7. This CDR3 has 15 amino acids. Per germline, CDR1 GTSNPN and CDR2 SVGIG (reference sequence). Cohorts were based on clinical histories the participants reported. Authors' analysis steps: How many nucleated cells were present was estimated from reference gene primer amplification. Measured with immunoSEQ multiplex PCR; TCRdb has only the in-frame clones, and not every one. That table is the source of V, J and clone size, and D and trimming were worked out from the DNA. The table records roughly 180,000 clones, roughly 88% of them present only once.

The gene calls are TRBV30 and TRBJ2-7; 9 nucleotides agree with TRBD1. Sequencing was performed on PBMCs or T cells enriched from blood (not recorded which). The sequence came from a woman aged 55-70 years who had recovered from COVID-19. CDR3 protein: CAWSRAGTGTYEQYF. The CDR3 DNA sequence: TGTGCCTGGAGTCGCGCCGGGACAGGGACCTACGAGCAGTACTTC.